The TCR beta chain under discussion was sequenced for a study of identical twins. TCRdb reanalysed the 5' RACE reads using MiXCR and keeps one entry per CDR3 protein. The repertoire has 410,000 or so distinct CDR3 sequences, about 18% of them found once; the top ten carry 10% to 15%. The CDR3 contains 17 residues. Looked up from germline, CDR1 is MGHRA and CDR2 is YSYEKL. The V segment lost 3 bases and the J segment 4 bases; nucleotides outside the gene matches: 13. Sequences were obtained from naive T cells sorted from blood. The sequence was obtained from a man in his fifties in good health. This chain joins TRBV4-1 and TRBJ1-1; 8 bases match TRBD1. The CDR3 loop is CASSQMGVAGGGTEAFF. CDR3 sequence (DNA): TGCGCCAGCAGCCAGATGGGTGTGGCAGGGGGCGGCACTGAAGCTTTCTTT.